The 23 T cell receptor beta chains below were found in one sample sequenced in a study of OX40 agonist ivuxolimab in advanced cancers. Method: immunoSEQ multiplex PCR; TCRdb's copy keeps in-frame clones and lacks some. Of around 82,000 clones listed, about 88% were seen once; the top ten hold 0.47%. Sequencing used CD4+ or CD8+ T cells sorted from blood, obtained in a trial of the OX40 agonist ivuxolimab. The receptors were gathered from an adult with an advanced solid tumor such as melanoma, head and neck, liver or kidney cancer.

CDR3 region: CASSSIPGSSYEQYF. The CDR3 DNA is TGCGCCAGCAGCTCGATTCCCGGAAGCTCCTACGAGCAGTACTTC. The V gene is TRBV5-1, the J gene TRBJ2-7; D remains unclear. Germline-derived CDR1 and CDR2 are SGHRS and YFSETQ. The CDR3 is made up of 15 amino acids. Trimming left V 3 bases short and J 0 bases short, with 13 bases between.

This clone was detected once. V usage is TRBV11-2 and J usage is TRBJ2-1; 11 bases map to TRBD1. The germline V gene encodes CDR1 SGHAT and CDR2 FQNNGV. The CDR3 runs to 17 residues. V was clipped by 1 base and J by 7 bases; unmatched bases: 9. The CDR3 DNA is TGTGCCAGCAGCTTAGCTTGGGACAGGGGGAACGTAAATGAGCAGTTCTTC. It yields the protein CASSLAWDRGNVNEQFF.

The CDR3 loop reads CASSPGTEANYGYTF. The CDR3 DNA sequence: TGTGCCAGCTCACCGGGGACGGAAGCAAACTATGGCTACACCTTC. The rearrangement joins TRBV18 to TRBJ1-2, with TRBD1 as a possible D gene (5 bases). Looked up from germline, CDR1 is KGHSH and CDR2 is LQKENI. V dropped 3 bases and J dropped 2 bases, with 13 bases sitting between them. This CDR3 region has 15 residues.

CDR3 in DNA: TGTGCCAGCAGTAGACAGTCCTATAATTCACCCCTCCACTTT. It is translated as CASSRQSYNSPLHF. The chain combines TRBV6-4 with TRBJ1-6; possible D gene TRBD1, 5 bases. From germline, CDR1 is MRHNA and CDR2 SNTAGT. The V gene lost 5 bases and the J gene lost 1 base, with 6 bases spanning the gap. The CDR3 runs to 14 residues.

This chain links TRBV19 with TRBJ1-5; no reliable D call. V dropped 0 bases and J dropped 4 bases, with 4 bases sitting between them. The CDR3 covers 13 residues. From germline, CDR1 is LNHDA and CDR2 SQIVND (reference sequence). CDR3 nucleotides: TGTGCCAGTAGTATAGACGGGAATCAGCCCCAGCATTTT. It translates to CASSIDGNQPQHF.

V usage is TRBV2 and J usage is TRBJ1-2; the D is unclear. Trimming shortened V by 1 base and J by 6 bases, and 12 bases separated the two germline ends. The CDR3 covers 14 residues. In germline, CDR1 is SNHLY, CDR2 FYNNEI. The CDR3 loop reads CASSEVGRMDGYTF. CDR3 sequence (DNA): TGTGCCAGCAGTGAAGTGGGCAGAATGGATGGCTACACCTTC. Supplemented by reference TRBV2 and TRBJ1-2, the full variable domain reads EPEVTQTPSHQVTQMGQEVILRCVPISNHLYFYWYRQILGQKVEFLVSFYNNEISEKSEIFDDQFSVERPDGSNFTLKIRSTKLEDSAMYFCASSEVGRMDGYTFGSGTRLTVV.

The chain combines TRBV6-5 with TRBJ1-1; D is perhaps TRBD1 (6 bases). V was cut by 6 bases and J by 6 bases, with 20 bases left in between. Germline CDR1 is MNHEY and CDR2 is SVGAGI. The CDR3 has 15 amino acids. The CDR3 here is CASSTRLGGEAEAFF. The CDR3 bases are TGTGCCAGCAGCACTAGGCTAGGGGGGGAGGCTGAAGCTTTCTTT.

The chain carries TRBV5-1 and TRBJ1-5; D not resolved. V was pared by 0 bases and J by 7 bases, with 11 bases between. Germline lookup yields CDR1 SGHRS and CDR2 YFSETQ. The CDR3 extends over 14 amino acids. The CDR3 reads CASSLEPVNQPQHF. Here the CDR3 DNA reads TGCGCCAGCAGCTTGGAGCCAGTAAACCAGCCCCAGCATTTT.

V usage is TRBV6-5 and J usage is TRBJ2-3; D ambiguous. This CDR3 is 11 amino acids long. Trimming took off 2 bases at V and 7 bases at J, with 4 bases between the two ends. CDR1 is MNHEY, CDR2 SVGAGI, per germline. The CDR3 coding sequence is TGTGCCAGCAGTTACGGGTATACGCAGTATTTT. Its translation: CASSYGYTQYF.

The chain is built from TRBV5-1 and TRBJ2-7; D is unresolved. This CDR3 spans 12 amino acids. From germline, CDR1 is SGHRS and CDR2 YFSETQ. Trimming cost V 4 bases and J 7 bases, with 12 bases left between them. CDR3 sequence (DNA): TGCGCCAGCAGCCTAAGATTACGGGAGCAGTACTTC. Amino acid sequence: CASSLRLREQYF.

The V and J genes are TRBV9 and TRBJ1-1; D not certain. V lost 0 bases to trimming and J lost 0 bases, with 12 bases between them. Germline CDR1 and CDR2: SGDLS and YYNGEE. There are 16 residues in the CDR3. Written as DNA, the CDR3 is TGTGCCAGCAGCGTAGAGGGAGATATCCTGAACACTGAAGCTTTCTTT. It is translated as CASSVEGDILNTEAFF.

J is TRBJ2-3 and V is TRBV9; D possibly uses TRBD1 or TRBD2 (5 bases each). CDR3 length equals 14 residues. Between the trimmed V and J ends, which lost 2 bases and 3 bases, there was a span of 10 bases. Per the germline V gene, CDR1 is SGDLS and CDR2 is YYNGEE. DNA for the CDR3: TGTGCCAGCAGCGTTTGGGACGGAACAGATACGCAGTATTTT. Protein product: CASSVWDGTDTQYF.

CDR3 sequence: CASSYFQGAAFF. DNA of the CDR3: TGTGCCAGCAGTTACTTCCAGGGAGCAGCTTTCTTT. The rearrangement joins TRBV6-5 to TRBJ1-1; D may be TRBD1 (5 bases). This CDR3 spans 12 amino acids. CDR1 MNHEY and CDR2 SVGAGI come from the germline V gene. The V end lost 1 base, the J end lost 10 bases, and 10 bases lay between the germline ends.

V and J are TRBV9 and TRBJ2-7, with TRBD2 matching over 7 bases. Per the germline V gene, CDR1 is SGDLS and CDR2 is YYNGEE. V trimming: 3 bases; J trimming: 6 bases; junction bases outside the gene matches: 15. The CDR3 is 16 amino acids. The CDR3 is CASSASWGGPSSEQYF. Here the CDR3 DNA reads TGTGCCAGCAGCGCCTCGTGGGGGGGACCCTCTAGCGAGCAGTACTTC.

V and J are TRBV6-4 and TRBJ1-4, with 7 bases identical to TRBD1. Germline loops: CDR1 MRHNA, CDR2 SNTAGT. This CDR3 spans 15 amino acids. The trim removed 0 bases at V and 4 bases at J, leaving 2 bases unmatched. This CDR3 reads CASSDSSGGNEKLFF. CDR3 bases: TGTGCCAGCAGTGACTCCTCAGGGGGTAATGAAAAACTGTTTTTT.

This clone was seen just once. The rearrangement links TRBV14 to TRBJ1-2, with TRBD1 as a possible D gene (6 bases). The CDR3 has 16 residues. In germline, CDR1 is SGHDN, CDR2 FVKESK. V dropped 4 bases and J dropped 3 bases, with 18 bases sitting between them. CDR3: CASSPDPGHVYYGYTF. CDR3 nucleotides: TGTGCCAGCAGCCCCGATCCGGGACATGTGTACTATGGCTACACCTTC.

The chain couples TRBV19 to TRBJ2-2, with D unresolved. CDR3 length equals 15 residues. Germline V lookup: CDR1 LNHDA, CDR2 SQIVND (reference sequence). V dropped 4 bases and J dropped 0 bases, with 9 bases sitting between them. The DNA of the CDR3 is TGTGCCAGTAGTAGGGCAAACGCGAACACCGGGGAGCTGTTTTTT. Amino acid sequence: CASSRANANTGELFF.

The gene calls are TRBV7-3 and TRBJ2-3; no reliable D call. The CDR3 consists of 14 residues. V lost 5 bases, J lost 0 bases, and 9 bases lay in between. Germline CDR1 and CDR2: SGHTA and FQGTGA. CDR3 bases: TGTGCCAGCAGCCCTAGACCAAGCACAGATACGCAGTATTTT. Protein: CASSPRPSTDTQYF.

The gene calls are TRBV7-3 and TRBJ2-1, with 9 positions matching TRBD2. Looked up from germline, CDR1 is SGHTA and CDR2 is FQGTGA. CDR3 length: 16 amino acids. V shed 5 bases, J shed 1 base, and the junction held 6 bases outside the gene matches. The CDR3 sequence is CASSLLAGVSYNEQFF. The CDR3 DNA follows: TGTGCCAGCAGCCTATTAGCGGGGGTTTCCTACAATGAGCAGTTCTTC.

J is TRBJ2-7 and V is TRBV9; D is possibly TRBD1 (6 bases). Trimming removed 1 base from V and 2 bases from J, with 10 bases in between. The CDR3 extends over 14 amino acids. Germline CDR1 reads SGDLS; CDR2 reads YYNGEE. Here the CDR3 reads CASSVSGDTYEQYF. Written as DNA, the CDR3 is TGTGCCAGCAGCGTATCCGGGGACACCTACGAGCAGTACTTC.

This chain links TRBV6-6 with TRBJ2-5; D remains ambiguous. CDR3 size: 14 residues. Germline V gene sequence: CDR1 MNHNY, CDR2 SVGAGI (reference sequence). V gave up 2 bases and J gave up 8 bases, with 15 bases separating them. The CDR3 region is CASSYGALAVTQYF. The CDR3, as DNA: TGTGCCAGCAGTTACGGTGCCCTGGCGGTAACCCAGTACTTC.

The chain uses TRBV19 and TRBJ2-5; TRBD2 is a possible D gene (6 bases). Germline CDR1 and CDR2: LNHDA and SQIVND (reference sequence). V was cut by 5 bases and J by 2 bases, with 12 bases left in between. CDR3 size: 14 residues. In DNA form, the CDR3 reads TGTGCCAGTAGTTTAACCGGGACTCAAGAGACCCAGTACTTC. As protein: CASSLTGTQETQYF.

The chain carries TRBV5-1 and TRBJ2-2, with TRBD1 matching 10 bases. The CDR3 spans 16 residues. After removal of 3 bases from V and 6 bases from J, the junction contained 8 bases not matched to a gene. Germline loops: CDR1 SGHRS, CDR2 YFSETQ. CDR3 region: CASSSDRGRRSGELFF. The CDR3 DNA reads TGCGCCAGCAGCTCTGACAGGGGGCGCAGATCCGGGGAGCTGTTTTTT.